These 25 T cell receptor beta chains were sequenced from one sample in a study of tumor and adjacent non-tumor tissue in lung cancer (dated by TCRdb to the late 2010s). RNA was isolated from bulk, unsorted tissue, and RNA quality was assessed with a NanoDrop ND-1000 and an Agilent 2100. Library prep was done by multiplex PCR. The instrument was an Illumina HiSeq 2500. TCRbeta libraries were constructed through three rounds of nested PCR with primers (Table S4) according to protocols modified from ARM-PCR. The raw public reads went through TCRdb reprocessing: fastp at Q25, MiXCR clone calling, in-frame beta chains kept. Duplicate CDR3 protein sequences are folded into a single record with the most common DNA and genes. The sample yields around 70,000 distinct CDR3 sequences; about three quarters were counted once. In total, the top ten clones hold about 28% of the sample. The sequenced sample consisted of lung tumor tissue. All receptors derive from a man in his 60s with non-small cell lung cancer.

With respect to this clonotype: A much larger clone lies one base from this, so it may be a read error. The CDR3 sequence: CANSQKAAQYF. CDR3 DNA sequence: TGTGCCAACAGCCAAAAAGCGGCGCAGTATTTT. V is TRBV7-8 and J is TRBJ2-3, with TRBD2 as a possible D gene (5 bases). The CDR3 runs to 11 residues. Germline V gene lookup returns CDR1 SGHVS and CDR2 FQNEAQ. The entire variable domain, with the rest obtained from reference TRBV7-8 and TRBJ2-3, is as follows: GAGVSQSPRYKVAKRGQDVALRCDPISGHVSLFWYQQALGQGPEFLTYFQNEAQLDKSGLPSDRFFAERPEGSVSTLKIQRTQQEDSAVYLCANSQKAAQYFGPGTRLTVL.

Concerning this clonotype itself: This may arise from a read error, as a much more abundant clone is one base away. The V gene is TRBV5-6, the J gene TRBJ2-1; either TRBD1 or TRBD2 may supply D (5 bases each). The CDR3 has 12 residues. Germline loops: CDR1 SGHDT, CDR2 YYEEEE. The CDR3 DNA reads TGTGCCAGCAGCTGGGGGTACAATGAGCAGTCCTTC. Encoded protein: CASSWGYNEQSF.

This clonotype has a handful of counts. A read error may be the cause here, since a much bigger clone is one base away. The rearrangement links TRBV5-6 to TRBJ2-7; no clear D gene. Trimming shortened V by 4 bases and J by 0 bases, and 8 bases separated the two germline ends. This CDR3 is built from 13 residues. CDR1 is SGHDT and CDR2 is YYEEEE in the germline V gene. CDR3 amino acids: CASSRADSYEQYF. For the CDR3, the DNA is TGTGCCAGCAGCCGGGCGGACTCCTACGAGCAGTACTTC.

This clonotype appeared many times. The chain combines TRBV20-1 with TRBJ2-3; 9 bases agree with TRBD2. CDR1 is DFQATT and CDR2 is SNEGSKA in the germline V gene (reference sequence). This CDR3 has 14 amino acids. V shed 6 bases and J 2 bases; nucleotides not matched to a gene: 6. CDR3 amino acids: CSAKTSGATDTQYF. CDR3 bases: TGCAGTGCAAAGACTAGCGGCGCCACAGATACGCAGTATTTT.

To note about this clonotype: A junction end diverges from the germline sequence, so it may reflect a read error. J is TRBJ2-3 and V is TRBV20-1; no definite D call. The CDR3 spans 14 residues. The germline V gene encodes CDR1 DFQATT and CDR2 SNEGSKA (reference sequence). CDR3 residues: CRDRVGVWADTEYF. The CDR3, as DNA: TGCCGTGATAGGGTTGGGGTGTGGGCGGATACGGAGTATTTT.

This clonotype was found once. A much bigger clone sits one base away, suggesting this may be a read error. The chain employs TRBV7-8 and TRBJ2-7; 8 nucleotides match TRBD1. Germline CDR1 reads SGHVS; CDR2 reads FQNEAQ. This CDR3 has 15 residues. V shed 7 bases, J shed 3 bases, and the junction held 11 bases outside the gene matches. The CDR3 DNA follows: TGTGCCAGCATGGATGACAGGGGAAGGAACTACGAGCAGTACTTC. Its translation: CASMDDRGRNYEQYF.

This clonotype was seen at least ten times. The chain combines TRBV20-1 with TRBJ2-7; D is possibly TRBD1 or TRBD2 (6 bases each). Per germline, CDR1 DFQATT and CDR2 SNEGSKA (reference sequence). Deletions cut 4 bases from V and 6 bases from J, with 22 bases between. This CDR3 is built from 15 residues. The DNA of the CDR3 is TGCAGTGCTACTATTACGGAGGGACACAGACTCGAGCAGTACTTC. Its translation: CSATITEGHRLEQYF.

In DNA form, the CDR3 reads TGTGCCAGCAGCTTTAAGATAAGGGTGGTGGGAGAGACCCAGTACTTC. Protein: CASSFKIRVVGETQYF. The chain carries TRBV11-2 and TRBJ2-5; D not resolved. CDR1 and CDR2 from the germline V gene are SGHAT and FQNNGV. V lost 3 bases to trimming and J lost 4 bases, with 18 bases between them. The CDR3 contains 16 residues.

As for this clonotype: The junction and the germline gene differ at one end; a read error may be behind it. This chain joins TRBV10-2 and TRBJ1-5; D remains unclear. The CDR3 has 15 amino acids. Germline V gives CDR1 WSHSY, CDR2 SAAADI. Written as DNA, the CDR3 is TGCGCCAGCAGGGTGACTAGGGATAGCAATCGGCCCCAGCATTTT. Translation: CASRVTRDSNRPQHF.

This clonotype was counted a few times. A read error may explain this, as a much larger clone is one base away. The J gene is TRBJ1-2, the V gene TRBV29-1, with D unresolved. Between the trimmed V and J ends, which lost 8 bases and 6 bases, there was a span of 16 bases. The CDR3 spans 12 residues. Germline CDR1 SQVTM, CDR2 ANQGSEA. CDR3 sequence reads: CSLVDWSHGYTF. The CDR3 DNA sequence: TGCAGCCTTGTTGATTGGTCTCATGGCTACACCTTC.

Remarks on this clonotype: One end of the junction varies from germline; a read error may be responsible. V usage is TRBV5-1 and J usage is TRBJ2-7; D remains unclear. Germline V gene lookup returns CDR1 SGHRS and CDR2 YFSETQ. This CDR3 spans 14 amino acids. The CDR3 DNA sequence: TGCGACAGTAGCTTGGGCCTTGTCGGATACGATCAGTACTTC. Residues: CDSSLGLVGYDQYF.

Turning to this clonotype: Germline and junction disagree at one end, which may indicate a read error. The rearrangement links TRBV10-3 to TRBJ2-6; TRBD2 agrees at 14 bases. This CDR3 has 20 residues. The germline gives CDR1 ENHRY, CDR2 SYGVKD. CDR3 residues: CAVGEHGTSGSESGANVLTF. The DNA for the CDR3 is TGTGCCGTCGGTGAACATGGGACTAGCGGGAGTGAATCTGGAGCCAACGTCCTGACTTTC.

Regarding this clonotype: The junction does not match germline at one end; this may be a read error. This chain connects TRBV29-1 to TRBJ2-7; D perhaps matches TRBD1 (6 bases). Germline V lookup: CDR1 SQVTM, CDR2 ANQGSEA. This CDR3 comprises 14 residues. The CDR3 region is CSVEFSGTQYGQYF. CDR3 DNA sequence: TGCAGTGTTGAATTTAGTGGGACACAATACGGGCAGTACTTC.

Regarding this clonotype: Lacking the conserved final phenylalanine or tryptophan, this CDR3 likely reflects a read error. This chain uses TRBV20-1 with TRBJ2-7; D is perhaps TRBD1 (5 bases). V was trimmed by 6 bases and J by 4 bases, leaving 10 bases between them. This CDR3 comprises 11 residues. CDR1 DFQATT and CDR2 SNEGSKA come from the germline V gene (reference sequence). This CDR3 is CSAENRYEQYL. The DNA of the CDR3 is TGCAGTGCGGAGAACAGGTACGAGCAGTACTTA.

The chain uses TRBV6-5 and TRBJ2-1; D not certain. Germline-derived CDR1 and CDR2 are MNHEY and SVGAGI. The CDR3 covers 17 residues. Trimming stripped 2 bases from V and 5 bases from J, with 19 bases between. The CDR3 reads CASSYSLMVSRDNEQFF. The DNA for the CDR3 is TGTGCCAGCAGTTACAGTCTAATGGTTTCAAGAGACAATGAGCAGTTCTTC.

CDR3 in DNA: TGCGCCAGCAGCTTGGATAGTCGGACCTACGAGCAGTACTTC. It specifies CASSLDSRTYEQYF. This sequence joins TRBV5-1 and TRBJ2-7; D is unresolved. The CDR3 runs to 14 residues. V was trimmed by 0 bases and J by 2 bases, leaving 9 bases between them. Germline V gives CDR1 SGHRS, CDR2 YFSETQ.

This clonotype was seen once. One junction end disagrees with the germline gene, perhaps due to a read error. The chain couples TRBV20-1 to TRBJ1-4; D uncertain. Germline CDR1 and CDR2: DFQATT and SNEGSKA (reference sequence). The CDR3 runs 13 residues. The CDR3 sequence is CSARELVGEELLF. CDR3 DNA sequence: TGCAGTGCTAGAGAGCTGGTCGGTGAAGAATTGCTTTTT.

A note on this clonotype: This may stem from a read error, because a much larger clone lies one nucleotide away. Because it lacks the conserved phenylalanine or tryptophan at the end, this CDR3 is likely a read error. The CDR3 DNA sequence: TGTGCCAGCAGCTTGTTCCGCGGATACTCCTACGAGCAGTACCTC. Encoded protein: CASSLFRGYSYEQYL. The rearrangement joins TRBV5-6 to TRBJ2-7; D is unresolved. Germline V gene data show CDR1 as SGHDT and CDR2 as YYEEEE. Trimming shortened V by 1 base and J by 0 bases, and 11 bases separated the two germline ends. The CDR3 has 15 amino acids.

In the case of this clonotype: The junction does not match germline at one end; this may be a read error. The CDR3 bases are TGTGCCAGCAATTCAACAGGGGGCTCTCAGCCACAGCATTTT. This translates into CASNSTGGSQPQHF. V gene TRBV6-5 combines with J gene TRBJ1-5, with 9 bases aligning to TRBD1. The germline V gene encodes CDR1 MNHEY and CDR2 SVGAGI. The CDR3 consists of 14 residues.

The chain uses TRBV6-5 and TRBJ1-1; perhaps TRBD1 as D (6 bases). Germline V gene lookup returns CDR1 MNHEY and CDR2 SVGAGI. The CDR3 has 13 amino acids. In DNA, the CDR3 is TGTGCTAGCGGTTACTCGCGGGACACCGATGCTTTCTTT. Protein: CASGYSRDTDAFF.

Note on this clonotype: The CDR3 does not end in the conserved phenylalanine or tryptophan, so this is likely a read error. In DNA form, the CDR3 reads TGTGCCAGCAGACCGCGACCCACAGATACGCAGTATCTT. This encodes CASRPRPTDTQYL. This chain uses TRBV11-2 with TRBJ2-3; D gene uncertain. The CDR3 length is 13 residues. Looked up from germline, CDR1 is SGHAT and CDR2 is FQNNGV. V lost 6 bases to trimming and J lost 2 bases, with 9 bases between them.

In regard to this clonotype: The conserved phenylalanine or tryptophan is not found at the CDR3 terminus, so this likely reflects a read error. This chain uses TRBV20-1 with TRBJ1-5, with a tentative D call TRBD1 (6 bases). CDR1 and CDR2 (germline): DFQATT, SNEGSKA (reference sequence). This CDR3 is 16 amino acids long. The CDR3 nucleotides are TGCAATGCTAGAGGCGGGACATCCATGAGCAATCAGCCCCAGCATTCT. This translates into CNARGGTSMSNQPQHS.

Comments on this clonotype: This could be a read error, since a much larger clone is one nucleotide away. This chain links TRBV30 with TRBJ2-7, with 7 positions matching TRBD2. This CDR3 contains 15 residues. The V gene end was trimmed by 3 bases and the J gene end by 6 bases; junction bases not matched to a gene: 14. Germline V gene data show CDR1 as GTSNPN and CDR2 as SVGIG (reference sequence). CDR3 DNA: TGTGCCTGGAGCGGACTAGTGGGAGGGCTTAGCGAGCAGTACTTC. Translated, it gives CAWSGLVGGLSEQYF.

Notes on this clonotype: The CDR3 end shows no conserved phenylalanine or tryptophan, and so a read error is likely. The DNA is left out, because the CDR3 cannot be placed on it with certainty; the CDR3 is given as TCRdb lists it. The chain is built from TRBV20-1 and TRBJ2-7. Including both end residues, the CDR3 is 12 amino acids long. The germline V gene has CDR1 DFQATT and CDR2 SNEGSKA (reference sequence). This CDR3 is CSARDRPDERYY.

About this clonotype: One junction end does not reproduce the germline sequence, and a read error may be involved. The chain joins TRBV5-5 to TRBJ2-5; D gene unclear. This CDR3 has 14 residues. Germline V gene sequence: CDR1 SGHKS, CDR2 YYEKEE (reference sequence). The DNA for the CDR3 is TGTGCCAGCAGCTTGGTGGCTACCGACGAGACCCGGTACTTC. Protein: CASSLVATDETRYF.